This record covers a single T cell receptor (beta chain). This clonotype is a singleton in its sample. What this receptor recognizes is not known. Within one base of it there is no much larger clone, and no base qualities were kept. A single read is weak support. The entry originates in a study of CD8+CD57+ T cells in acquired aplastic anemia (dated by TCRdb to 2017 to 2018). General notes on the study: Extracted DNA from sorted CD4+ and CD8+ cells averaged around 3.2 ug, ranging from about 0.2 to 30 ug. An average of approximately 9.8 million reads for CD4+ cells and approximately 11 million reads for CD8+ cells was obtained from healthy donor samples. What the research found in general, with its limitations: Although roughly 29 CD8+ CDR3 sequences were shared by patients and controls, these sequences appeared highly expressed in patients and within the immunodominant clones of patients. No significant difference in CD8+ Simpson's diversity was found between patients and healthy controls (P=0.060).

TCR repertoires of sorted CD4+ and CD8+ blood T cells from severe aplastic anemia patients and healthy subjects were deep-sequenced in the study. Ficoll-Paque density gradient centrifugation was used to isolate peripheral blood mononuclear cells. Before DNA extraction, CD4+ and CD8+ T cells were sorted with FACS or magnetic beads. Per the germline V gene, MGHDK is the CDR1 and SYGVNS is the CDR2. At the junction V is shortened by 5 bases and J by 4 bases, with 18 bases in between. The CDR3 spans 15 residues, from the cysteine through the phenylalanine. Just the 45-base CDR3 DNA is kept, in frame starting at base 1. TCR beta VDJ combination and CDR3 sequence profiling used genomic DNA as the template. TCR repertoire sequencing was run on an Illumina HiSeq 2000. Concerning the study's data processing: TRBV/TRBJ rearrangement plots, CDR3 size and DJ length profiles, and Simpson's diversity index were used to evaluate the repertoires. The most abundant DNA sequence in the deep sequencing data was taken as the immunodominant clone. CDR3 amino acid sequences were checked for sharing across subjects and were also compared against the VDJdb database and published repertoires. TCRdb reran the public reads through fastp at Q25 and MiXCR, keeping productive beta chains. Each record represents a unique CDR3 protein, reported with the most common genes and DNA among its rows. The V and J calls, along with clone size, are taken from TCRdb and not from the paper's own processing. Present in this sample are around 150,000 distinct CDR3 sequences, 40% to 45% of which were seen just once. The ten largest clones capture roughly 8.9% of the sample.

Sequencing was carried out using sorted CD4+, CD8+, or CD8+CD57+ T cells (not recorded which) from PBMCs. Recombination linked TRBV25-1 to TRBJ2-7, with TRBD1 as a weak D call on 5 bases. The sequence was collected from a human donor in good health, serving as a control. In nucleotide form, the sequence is TGTGCCAGCAGTTACGGGCAGGGCCTGGGGTACGAGCAGTACTTC. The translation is CASSYGQGLGYEQYF.